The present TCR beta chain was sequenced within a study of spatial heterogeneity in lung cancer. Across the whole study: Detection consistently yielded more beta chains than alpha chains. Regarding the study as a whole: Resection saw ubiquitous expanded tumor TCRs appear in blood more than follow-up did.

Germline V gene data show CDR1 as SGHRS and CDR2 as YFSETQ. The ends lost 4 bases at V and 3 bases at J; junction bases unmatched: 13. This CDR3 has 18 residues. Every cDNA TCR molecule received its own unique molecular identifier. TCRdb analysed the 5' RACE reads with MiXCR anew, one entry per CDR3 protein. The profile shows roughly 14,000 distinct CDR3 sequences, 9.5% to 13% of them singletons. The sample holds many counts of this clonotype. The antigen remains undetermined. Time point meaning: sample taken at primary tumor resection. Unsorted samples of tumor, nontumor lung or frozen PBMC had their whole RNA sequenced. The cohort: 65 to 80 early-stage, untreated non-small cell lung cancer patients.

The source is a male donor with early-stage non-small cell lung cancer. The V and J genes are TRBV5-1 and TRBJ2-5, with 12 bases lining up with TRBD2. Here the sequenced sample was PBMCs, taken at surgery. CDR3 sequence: CASSEGLAGNLKKETQYF. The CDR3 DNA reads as TGCGCCAGCAGCGAAGGACTAGCGGGAAACCTGAAAAAAGAGACCCAGTACTTC.